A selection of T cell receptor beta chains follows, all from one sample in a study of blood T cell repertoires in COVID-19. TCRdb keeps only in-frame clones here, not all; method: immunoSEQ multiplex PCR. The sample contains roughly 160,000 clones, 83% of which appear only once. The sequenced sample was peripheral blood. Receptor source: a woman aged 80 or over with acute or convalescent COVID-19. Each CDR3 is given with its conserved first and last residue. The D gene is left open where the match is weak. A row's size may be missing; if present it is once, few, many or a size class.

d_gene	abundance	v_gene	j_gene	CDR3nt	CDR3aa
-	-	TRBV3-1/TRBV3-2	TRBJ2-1	TGTGCCAGCAGCCAATTTAGGGAGCCTTTTAATGAGCAGTTCTTC	CASSQFREPFNEQFF
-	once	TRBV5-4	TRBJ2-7	TGTGCCAGCTCCCTTGGGGGTAGCGGACCCCTTCTGGGGGAGCAGTACTTC	CASSLGGSGPLLGEQYF
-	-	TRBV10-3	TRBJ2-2	TGTGCCATCGCAGGCGCGAACACCGGGGAGCTGTTTTTT	CAIAGANTGELFF
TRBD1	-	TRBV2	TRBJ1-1	TGTGCCAGCAGCGAAGGACAGGGGAACACTGAAGCTTTCTTT	CASSEGQGNTEAFF
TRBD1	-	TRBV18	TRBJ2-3	TGTGCCAGCTCACCGAAGGCGGATAAGGCAGGGGGAACGCAGTATTTT	CASSPKADKAGGTQYF
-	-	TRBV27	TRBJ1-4	TGTGCCAGCAGTGATGGGGCATTAAATGAAAAACTGTTTTTT	CASSDGALNEKLFF
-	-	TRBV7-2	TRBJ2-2	TGTGCCAGCAGCTTGGGGAGGTTTCCCGGGGAGCTGTTTTTT	CASSLGRFPGELFF
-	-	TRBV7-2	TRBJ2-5	TGTGCCAGCAGGACCATTGGGGGGGCAAAAGAGACCCAGTACTTC	CASRTIGGAKETQYF
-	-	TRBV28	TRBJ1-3	TGTGCGTATCAGGGCGGGGGGCCTGGAAACACCATATATTTT	CAYQGGGPGNTIYF
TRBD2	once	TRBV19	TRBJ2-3	TGTGCCAGTAGAACCAGCGGGAGAGCAGATACGCAGTATTTT	CASRTSGRADTQYF
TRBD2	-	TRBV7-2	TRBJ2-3	TGTGCCAGCAGCTTAGCGTTAACTAGCGGGAGAGCAGATACGCAGTATTTT	CASSLALTSGRADTQYF
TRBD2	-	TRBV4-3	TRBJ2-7	TGCGCCAGCAGCCAAGAGTTGGGACTAGCGGGGAGCGAGCAGTACTTC	CASSQELGLAGSEQYF
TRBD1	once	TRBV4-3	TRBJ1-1	TGCGCCAGCAGCCAACACAGGGGTGAAGCTTTCTTT	CASSQHRGEAFF
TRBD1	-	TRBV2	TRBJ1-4	TGTGCCAGCAGTGAGCCGTCGTCAGGGGGCCTTAATGAAAAACTGTTTTTT	CASSEPSSGGLNEKLFF
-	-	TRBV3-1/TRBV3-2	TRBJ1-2	TGTGCCAGCAGCCAAGAATCGTTGAAGGGGCATGGCTACACCTTC	CASSQESLKGHGYTF
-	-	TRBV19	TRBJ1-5	TGTGCCAGTAGACACGGCGGCAACAATCAGCCCCAGCATTTT	CASRHGGNNQPQHF
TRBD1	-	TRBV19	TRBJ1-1	TGTGCCAGTACCCCGACAGGGCGGACTGAAGCTTTCTTT	CASTPTGRTEAFF
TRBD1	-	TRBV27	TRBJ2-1	TGTGCCAGCGGAAACCCTGGGACAGGAGGTTACAATGAGCAGTTCTTC	CASGNPGTGGYNEQFF
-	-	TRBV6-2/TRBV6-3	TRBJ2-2	TGTGCCAGCAGTTACACCTCCCCCCGGGAACTGTTTTTT	CASSYTSPRELFF
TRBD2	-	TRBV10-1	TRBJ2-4	TGCGCCACCACGAGCGGGAGAGCCAAAAACATTCAGTACTTC	CATTSGRAKNIQYF
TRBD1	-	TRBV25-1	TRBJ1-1	TGTGCCAGCAGTGGCGGACAGGCAAACACTGAAGCTTTCTTT	CASSGGQANTEAFF
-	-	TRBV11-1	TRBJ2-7	TGTGCCAGCAGCTTGGGGGGATGGCAGGCGCCCTACGAGCAGTACTTC	CASSLGGWQAPYEQYF
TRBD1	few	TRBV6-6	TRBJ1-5	TGTGCCAGCAGCCGTGGGGTCGACAGGGGCAATCAGCCCCAGCATTTT	CASSRGVDRGNQPQHF
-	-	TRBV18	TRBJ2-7	TGTGCCAGCTCGCAGGGGACCATCCCCCTTTACGAGCAGTACTTC	CASSQGTIPLYEQYF
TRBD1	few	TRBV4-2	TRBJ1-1	TGTGCCAGCAGCCAGGACAGGGGAGGGGAAGCTTTCTTT	CASSQDRGGEAFF
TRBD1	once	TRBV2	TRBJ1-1	TGTGCCAGCTTACAGGGGATTCGAACTGAAGCTTTCTTT	CASLQGIRTEAFF
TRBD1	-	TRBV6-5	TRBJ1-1	TGTGCCAGCAAAACCCACAGGGGGATGAACACTGAAGCTTTCTTT	CASKTHRGMNTEAFF
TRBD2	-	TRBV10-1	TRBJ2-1	TGCGCCTCCAGAGCGGGAGCGGGCTACAATGAGCAGTTCTTC	CASRAGAGYNEQFF
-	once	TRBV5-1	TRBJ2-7	TGCGCCAGCAGCTTGGGGCCCCAGGGGCCTTACGAGCAGTACTTC	CASSLGPQGPYEQYF
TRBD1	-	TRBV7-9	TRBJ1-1	TGTGCCAGCAGCTTAGCCCGGGACAGATACACTGAAGCTTTCTTT	CASSLARDRYTEAFF
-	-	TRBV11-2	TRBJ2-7	TGTGCCAGCAGGCCGACAGGACGCTCCTACGAGCAGTACTTC	CASRPTGRSYEQYF
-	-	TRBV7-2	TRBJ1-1	TGTGCCAGCAGCTTATCGGGGTTAGAAGCTTTCTTT	CASSLSGLEAFF
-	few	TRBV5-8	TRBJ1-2	TGTGCCAGCAGCAAAAGACAGGTCGACTATGGCTACACCTTC	CASSKRQVDYGYTF
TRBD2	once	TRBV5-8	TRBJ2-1	TGTGCCAGCAGCTTTAGCGGGAGTTCCTACAATGAGCAGTTCTTC	CASSFSGSSYNEQFF
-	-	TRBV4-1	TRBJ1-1	TGCGCCAGCAGCCAAGATACAGACAGAACGGCGGCTTTCTTT	CASSQDTDRTAAFF
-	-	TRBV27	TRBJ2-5	TGTGCCAGCAGTTTAATAGGAGGGGGGGTCGGAGAGACCCAGTACTTC	CASSLIGGGVGETQYF
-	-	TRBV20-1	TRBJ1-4	TGCAGTGCTAGTTTTGTGCCGGCAACTAATGAAAAACTGTTTTTT	CSASFVPATNEKLFF
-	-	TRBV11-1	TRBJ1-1	TGTGCCAGCAGCCTGGGACTTCAGAACACTGAAGCTTTCTTT	CASSLGLQNTEAFF
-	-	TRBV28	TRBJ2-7	TGTGCCAACAGTTTTGAGATCTCTGAGGACGAGCAGTACTTC	CANSFEISEDEQYF
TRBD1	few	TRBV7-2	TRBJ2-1	TGTGCCAGCGGCCATCCGACAGGGGGCTACAATGAGCAGTTCTTC	CASGHPTGGYNEQFF
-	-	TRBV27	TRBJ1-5	TGTGCCAGCAGTTCCCCCCGCGGGTCAGGCAATCAGCCCCAGCATTTT	CASSSPRGSGNQPQHF
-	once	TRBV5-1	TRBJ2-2	TGCGCCAGCAGCTTGGGCCTTTCAGGGTTGACCGGGGAGCTGTTTTTT	CASSLGLSGLTGELFF
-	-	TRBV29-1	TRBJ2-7	TGCAGCGTCATGACAGCAAGCTCCTACGAGCAGTACTTC	CSVMTASSYEQYF
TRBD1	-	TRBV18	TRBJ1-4	TGTGCCACCGACAGGGACAATGAAAAACTGTTTTTT	CATDRDNEKLFF
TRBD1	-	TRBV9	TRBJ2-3	TGTGCCAGCAGCGGAGGGGGCATAACAGATACGCAGTATTTT	CASSGGGITDTQYF
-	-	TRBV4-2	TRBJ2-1	TGTGCCAGCAGCCAAGAGGGGCAGGCGGGGCTCTCCTACAATGAGCAGTTCTTC	CASSQEGQAGLSYNEQFF
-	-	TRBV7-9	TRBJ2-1	TGTGCCAGCAGCCCCACTGGGGCCTTAACCTACAATGAGCAGTTCTTC	CASSPTGALTYNEQFF
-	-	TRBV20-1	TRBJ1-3	TGCAGTGCTAGTAAACCCGAGGACTTCGGAAACACCATATATTTT	CSASKPEDFGNTIYF
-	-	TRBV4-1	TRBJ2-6	TGCGCCAGCAGCCAAGAAGGGAGTGGGGCCAACGTCCTGACTTTC	CASSQEGSGANVLTF
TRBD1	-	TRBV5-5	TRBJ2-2	TGTGCCAGCAGCTCCGGACGGCAGGGGGTCGGCGGGGAGCTGTTTTTT	CASSSGRQGVGGELFF
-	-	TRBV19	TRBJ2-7	TGTGCCAGTAGTATCCTATTCGGGGGAAGACGGTACGAGCAGTACTTC	CASSILFGGRRYEQYF
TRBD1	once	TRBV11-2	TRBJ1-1	TGTGCCAGCAGCTTAAAGGGACAGGCTGAAGCTTTCTTT	CASSLKGQAEAFF
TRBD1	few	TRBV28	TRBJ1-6	TGTGCCAGCAGTCGGACAGGGGGCGCCGGTTCACCCCTCCACTTT	CASSRTGGAGSPLHF
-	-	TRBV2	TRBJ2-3	TGTGCCAGCAGTGAGACAGACCCCCTCACAGATACGCAGTATTTT	CASSETDPLTDTQYF
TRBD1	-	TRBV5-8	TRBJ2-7	TGTGCCAGCAGCTTCTACCGGGACAGGATTGAAGAGCAGTACTTC	CASSFYRDRIEEQYF